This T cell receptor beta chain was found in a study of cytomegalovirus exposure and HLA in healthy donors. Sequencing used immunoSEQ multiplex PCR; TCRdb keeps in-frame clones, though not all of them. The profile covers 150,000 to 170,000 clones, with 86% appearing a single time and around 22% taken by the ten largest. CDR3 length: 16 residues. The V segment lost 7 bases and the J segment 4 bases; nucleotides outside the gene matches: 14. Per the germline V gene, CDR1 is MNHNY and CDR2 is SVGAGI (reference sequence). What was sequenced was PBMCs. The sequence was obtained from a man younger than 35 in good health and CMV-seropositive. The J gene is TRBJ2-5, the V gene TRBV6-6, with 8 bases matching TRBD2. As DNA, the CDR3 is TGTGCCAGCAATCAAATAGGGCTAGCGGGCCGAGAGACCCAGTACTTC. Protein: CASNQIGLAGRETQYF.